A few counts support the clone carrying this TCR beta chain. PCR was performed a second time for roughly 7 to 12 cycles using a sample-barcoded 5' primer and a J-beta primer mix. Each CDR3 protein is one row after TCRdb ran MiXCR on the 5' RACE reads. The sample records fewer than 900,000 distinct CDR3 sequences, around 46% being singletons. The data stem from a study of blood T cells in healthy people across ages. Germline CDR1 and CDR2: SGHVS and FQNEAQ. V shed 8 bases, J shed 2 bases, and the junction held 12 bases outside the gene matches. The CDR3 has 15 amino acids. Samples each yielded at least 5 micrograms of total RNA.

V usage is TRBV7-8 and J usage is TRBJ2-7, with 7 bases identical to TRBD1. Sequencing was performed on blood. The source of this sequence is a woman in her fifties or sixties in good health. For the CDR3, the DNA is TGTGCCAGCGGTATCGGGACAGATATTACCTACGAGCAGTACTTC. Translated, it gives CASGIGTDITYEQYF.